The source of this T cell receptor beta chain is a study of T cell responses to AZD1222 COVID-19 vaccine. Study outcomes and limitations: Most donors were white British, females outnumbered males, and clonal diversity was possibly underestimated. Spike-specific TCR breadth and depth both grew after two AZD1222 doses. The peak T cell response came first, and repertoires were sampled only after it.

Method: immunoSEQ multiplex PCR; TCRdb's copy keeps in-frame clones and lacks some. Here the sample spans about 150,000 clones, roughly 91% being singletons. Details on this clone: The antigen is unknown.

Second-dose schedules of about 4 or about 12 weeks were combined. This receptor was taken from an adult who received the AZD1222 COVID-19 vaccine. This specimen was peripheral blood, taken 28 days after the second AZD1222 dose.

The CDR3 loop reads CASRGQSNEKLFF. CDR3 coding DNA: TGTGCCAGCAGGGGACAGTCAAATGAAAAACTGTTTTTT. The chain uses TRBV12-3 or TRBV12-4 and TRBJ1-4; TRBD1 agrees at 7 bases. The J segment lost 5 bases and the V segment lost 6 bases, leaving 3 bases of the junction unmatched. The CDR3 loop spans 13 amino acids.